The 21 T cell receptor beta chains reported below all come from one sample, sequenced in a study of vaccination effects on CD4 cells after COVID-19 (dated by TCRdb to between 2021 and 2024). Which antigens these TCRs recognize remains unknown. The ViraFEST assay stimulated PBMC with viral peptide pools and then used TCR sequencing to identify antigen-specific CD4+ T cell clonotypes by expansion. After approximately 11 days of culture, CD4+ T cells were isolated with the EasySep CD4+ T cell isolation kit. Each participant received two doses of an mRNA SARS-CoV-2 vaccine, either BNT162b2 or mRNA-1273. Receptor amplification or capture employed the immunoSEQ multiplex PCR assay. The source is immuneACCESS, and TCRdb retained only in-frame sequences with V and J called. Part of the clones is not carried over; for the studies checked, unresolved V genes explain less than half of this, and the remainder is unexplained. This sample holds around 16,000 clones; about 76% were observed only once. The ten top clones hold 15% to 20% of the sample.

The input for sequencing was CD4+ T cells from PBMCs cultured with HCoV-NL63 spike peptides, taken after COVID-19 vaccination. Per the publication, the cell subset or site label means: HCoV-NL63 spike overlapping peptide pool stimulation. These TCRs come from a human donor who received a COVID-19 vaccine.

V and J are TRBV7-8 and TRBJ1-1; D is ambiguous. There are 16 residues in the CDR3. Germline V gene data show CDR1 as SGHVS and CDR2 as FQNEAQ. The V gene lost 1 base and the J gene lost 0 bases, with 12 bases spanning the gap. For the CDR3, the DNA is TGTGCCAGCAGCTTAGAGGGTGGAGTCATGAACACTGAAGCTTTCTTT. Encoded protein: CASSLEGGVMNTEAFF.

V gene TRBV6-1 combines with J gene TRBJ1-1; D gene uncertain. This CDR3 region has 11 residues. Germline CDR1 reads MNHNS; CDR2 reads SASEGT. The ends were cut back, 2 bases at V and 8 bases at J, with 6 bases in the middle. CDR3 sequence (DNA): TGTGCCAGCAGTGAACGCGGAGAAGCTTTCTTT. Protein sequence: CASSERGEAFF.

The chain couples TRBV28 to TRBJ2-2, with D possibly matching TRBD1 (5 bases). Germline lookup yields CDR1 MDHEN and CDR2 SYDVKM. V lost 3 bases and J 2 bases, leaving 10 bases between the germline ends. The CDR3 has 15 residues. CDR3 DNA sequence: TGTGCCAGCAGTTTTCTTCAGGGTAACACCGGGGAGCTGTTTTTT. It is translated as CASSFLQGNTGELFF.

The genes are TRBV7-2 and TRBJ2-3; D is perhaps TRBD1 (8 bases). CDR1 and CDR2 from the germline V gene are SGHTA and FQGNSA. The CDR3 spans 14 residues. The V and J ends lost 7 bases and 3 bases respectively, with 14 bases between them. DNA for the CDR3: TGTGCCAGCACCTACAGGGGGGGGACAGATACGCAGTATTTT. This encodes CASTYRGGTDTQYF.

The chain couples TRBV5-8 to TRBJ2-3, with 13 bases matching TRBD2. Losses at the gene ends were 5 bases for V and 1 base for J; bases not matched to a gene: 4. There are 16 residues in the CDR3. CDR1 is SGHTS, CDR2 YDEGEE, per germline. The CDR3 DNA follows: TGTGCCAGCAGAAGACTAGCGGGGGGCCGCACAGATACGCAGTATTTT. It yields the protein CASRRLAGGRTDTQYF.

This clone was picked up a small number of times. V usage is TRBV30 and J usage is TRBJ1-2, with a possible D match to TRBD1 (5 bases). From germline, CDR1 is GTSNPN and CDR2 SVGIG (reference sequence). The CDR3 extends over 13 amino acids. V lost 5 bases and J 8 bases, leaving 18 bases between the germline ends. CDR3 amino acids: CAWSRDRPRGYTF. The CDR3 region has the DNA TGTGCCTGGTCCCGGGACCGCCCCCGGGGCTACACCTTC.

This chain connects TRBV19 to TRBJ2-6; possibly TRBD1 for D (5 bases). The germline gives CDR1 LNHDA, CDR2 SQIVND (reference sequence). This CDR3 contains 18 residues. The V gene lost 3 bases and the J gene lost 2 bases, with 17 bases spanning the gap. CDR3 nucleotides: TGTGCCAGTAGTATGGCAGGACAAGCACCACCTGGGGCCAACGTCCTGACTTTC. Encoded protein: CASSMAGQAPPGANVLTF.

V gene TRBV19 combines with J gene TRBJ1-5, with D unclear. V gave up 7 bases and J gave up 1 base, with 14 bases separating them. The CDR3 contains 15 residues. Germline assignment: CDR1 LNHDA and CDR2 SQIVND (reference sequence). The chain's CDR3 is CASNTIGISNQPQHF. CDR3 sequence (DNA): TGTGCCAGTAACACAATTGGGATAAGCAATCAGCCCCAGCATTTT.

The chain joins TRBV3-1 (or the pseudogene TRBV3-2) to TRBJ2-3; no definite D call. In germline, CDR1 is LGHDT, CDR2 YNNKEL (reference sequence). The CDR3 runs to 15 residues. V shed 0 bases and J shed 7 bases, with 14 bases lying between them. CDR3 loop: CASSQDTVRGHTQYF. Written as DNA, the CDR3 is TGTGCCAGCAGCCAAGATACGGTGAGAGGACATACGCAGTATTTT.

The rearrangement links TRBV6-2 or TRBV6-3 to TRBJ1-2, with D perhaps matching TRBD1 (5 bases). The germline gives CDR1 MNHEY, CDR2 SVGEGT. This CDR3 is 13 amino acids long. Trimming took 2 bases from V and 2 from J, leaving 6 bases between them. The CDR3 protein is CASSYRQNYGYTF. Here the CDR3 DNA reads TGTGCCAGCAGTTACCGACAGAACTATGGCTACACCTTC.

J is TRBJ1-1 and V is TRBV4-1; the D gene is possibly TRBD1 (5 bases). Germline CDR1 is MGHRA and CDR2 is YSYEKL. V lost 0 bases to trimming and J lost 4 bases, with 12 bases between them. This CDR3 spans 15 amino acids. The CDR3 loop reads CASSQDWPGSTEAFF. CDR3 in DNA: TGCGCCAGCAGCCAAGATTGGCCAGGGAGCACTGAAGCTTTCTTT.

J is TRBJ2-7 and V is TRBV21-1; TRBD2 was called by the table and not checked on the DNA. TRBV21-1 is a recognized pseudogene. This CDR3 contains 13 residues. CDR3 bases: TGTGCCACCTCCTTGGCGGATTCCTACGAGCAGTACTTC. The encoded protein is CATSLADSYEQYF.

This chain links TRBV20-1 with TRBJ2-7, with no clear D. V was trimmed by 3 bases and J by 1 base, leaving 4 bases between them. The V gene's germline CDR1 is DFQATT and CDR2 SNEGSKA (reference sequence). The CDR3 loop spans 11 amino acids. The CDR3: CSASGSYEQYF. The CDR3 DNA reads TGCAGTGCTAGCGGTTCCTACGAGCAGTACTTC.

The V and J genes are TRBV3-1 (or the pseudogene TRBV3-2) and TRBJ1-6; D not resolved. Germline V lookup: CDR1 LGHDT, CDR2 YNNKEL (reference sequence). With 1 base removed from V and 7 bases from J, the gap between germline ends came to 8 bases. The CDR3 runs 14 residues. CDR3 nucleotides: TGTGCCAGCAGCCAAGTGCTGAGGAATTCACCCCTCCACTTT. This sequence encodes CASSQVLRNSPLHF.

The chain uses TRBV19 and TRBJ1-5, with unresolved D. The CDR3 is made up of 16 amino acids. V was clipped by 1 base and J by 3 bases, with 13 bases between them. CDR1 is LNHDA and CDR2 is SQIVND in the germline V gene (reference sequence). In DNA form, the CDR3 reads TGTGCCAGTAGTATAGGGACCCCACGTTCCAATCAGCCCCAGCATTTT. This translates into CASSIGTPRSNQPQHF. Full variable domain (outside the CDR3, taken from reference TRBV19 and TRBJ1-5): DGGITQSPKYLFRKEGQNVTLSCEQNLNHDAMYWYRQDPGQGLRLIYYSQIVNDFQKGDIAEGYSVSREKKESFPLTVTSAQKNPTAFYLCASSIGTPRSNQPQHFGDGTRLSIL.

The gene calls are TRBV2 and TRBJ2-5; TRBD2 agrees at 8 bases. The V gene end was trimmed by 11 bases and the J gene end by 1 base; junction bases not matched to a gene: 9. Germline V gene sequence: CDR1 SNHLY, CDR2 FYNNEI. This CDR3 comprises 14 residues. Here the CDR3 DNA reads TGTGCCGGGAAGACTAGCGCTGTCCAAGAGACCCAGTACTTC. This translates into CAGKTSAVQETQYF.

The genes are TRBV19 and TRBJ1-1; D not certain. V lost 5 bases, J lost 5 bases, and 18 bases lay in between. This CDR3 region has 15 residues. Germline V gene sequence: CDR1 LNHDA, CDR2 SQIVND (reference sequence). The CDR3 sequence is CASSPTAVSWTEAFF. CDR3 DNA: TGTGCCAGTAGTCCGACGGCAGTCTCTTGGACTGAAGCTTTCTTT.

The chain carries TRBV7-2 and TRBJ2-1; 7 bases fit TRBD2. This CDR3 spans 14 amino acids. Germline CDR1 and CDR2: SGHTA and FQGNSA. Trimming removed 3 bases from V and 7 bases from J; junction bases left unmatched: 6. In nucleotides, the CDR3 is TGTGCCAGCAGCTTGAGCGGGGTACGGAATGAGCAGTTCTTC. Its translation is CASSLSGVRNEQFF.

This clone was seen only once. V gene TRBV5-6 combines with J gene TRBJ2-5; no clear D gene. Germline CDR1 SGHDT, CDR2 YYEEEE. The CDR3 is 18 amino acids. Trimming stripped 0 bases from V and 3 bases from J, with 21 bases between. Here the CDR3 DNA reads TGTGCCAGCAGCTTGGCCTCGTGGCTAAAAAGAAACAAAGAGACCCAGTACTTC. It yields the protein CASSLASWLKRNKETQYF.

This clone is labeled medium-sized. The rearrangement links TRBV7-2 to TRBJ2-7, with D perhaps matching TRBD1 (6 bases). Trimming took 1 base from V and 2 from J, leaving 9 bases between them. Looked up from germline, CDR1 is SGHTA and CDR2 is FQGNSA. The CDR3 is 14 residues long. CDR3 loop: CASSLVTGTYEQYF. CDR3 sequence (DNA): TGTGCCAGCAGCTTAGTAACAGGGACCTACGAGCAGTACTTC.

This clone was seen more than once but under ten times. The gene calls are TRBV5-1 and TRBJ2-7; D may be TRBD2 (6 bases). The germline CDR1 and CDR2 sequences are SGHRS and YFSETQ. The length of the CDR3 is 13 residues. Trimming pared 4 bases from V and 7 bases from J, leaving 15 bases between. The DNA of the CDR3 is TGCGCCAGCAGCGGGCCCGGAGGGGCTGAGCAGTACTTC. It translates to CASSGPGGAEQYF. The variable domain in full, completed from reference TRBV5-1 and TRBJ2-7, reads KAGVTQTPRYLIKTRGQQVTLSCSPISGHRSVSWYQQTPGQGLQFLFEYFSETQRNKGNFPGRFSGRQFSNSRSEMNVSTLELGDSALYLCASSGPGGAEQYFGPGTRLTVT.